Listed here are 20 T cell receptor beta chains from one sample, sequenced in a study of breast tumors, draining lymph nodes, adjacent tissues (dated by TCRdb to 2016 to 2017). Lymph node samples were obtained from the axillary draining lymph nodes of breast cancer patients. Receptor amplification or capture employed multiplex PCR. Sequencer: Illumina HiSeq 2000. TCRdb took the public reads, trimmed them with fastp at Q25, ran MiXCR for clone calling and kept in-frame beta chains. Rows matching on CDR3 protein sequence are summarized as one entry with the most common DNA and genes. Across this sample there are some 85,000 distinct CDR3 sequences, with roughly 28% seen only once. The top ten constitute more than 7% of the sample. The sample comprised axillary lymph node tissue. The origin of the receptors is a female donor with breast cancer. Some clones in this sample may be carry-over from other donors' samples.

This rearrangement joins TRBV12-3 or TRBV12-4 to TRBJ1-2; 10 nucleotides align to TRBD1. V trimming: 6 bases; J trimming: 6 bases; junction bases outside the gene matches: 4. The CDR3 contains 13 residues. The CDR3: CASSTDRGHGYTF. DNA for the CDR3: TGTGCCAGCAGCACCGACAGGGGGCATGGCTACACCTTC.

This clonotype was recorded at least ten times. The genes are TRBV7-3 and TRBJ2-7; D possibly corresponds to TRBD1 (5 bases). CDR1 SGHTA and CDR2 FQGTGA come from the germline V gene. V dropped 1 base and J dropped 3 bases, with 10 bases sitting between them. This CDR3 is 14 amino acids long. CDR3 coding DNA: TGTGCCAGCAGCTTAAAGCCGCAGGGCTACGAGCAGTACTTC. Encoded protein: CASSLKPQGYEQYF.

This clonotype was seen ten or more times. V is TRBV2 and J is TRBJ2-5; weak D call: TRBD2 (6 bases). Germline CDR1 is SNHLY and CDR2 is FYNNEI. This CDR3 comprises 15 residues. Trimming took 2 bases from V and 3 from J, leaving 13 bases between them. Here the CDR3 DNA reads TGTGCCAGCAGTGAATCGGGGGAGTGGGAAGAGACCCAGTACTTC. It is translated as CASSESGEWEETQYF.

In its sample, this clonotype was seen many times. A much larger clone lies a single base off, so this may be a read error. The chain employs TRBV20-1 and TRBJ2-3; the D gene is possibly TRBD1 (5 bases). CDR3 length: 17 amino acids. Trimming removed 1 base from V and 5 bases from J, with 22 bases in between. Germline V gene data show CDR1 as DFQATT and CDR2 as SNEGSKA (reference sequence). CDR3: CSARARRGAAGQDTQYF. As DNA, the CDR3 is TGCAGTGCTAGAGCCCGACGTGGGGCGGCAGGTCAAGATACGCAGTATTTT.

There are many counts of this clonotype. The V call is TRBV20-1, the J call TRBJ2-3; D not resolved. The CDR3 covers 12 residues. Trimming took 5 bases from V and 2 from J, leaving 8 bases between them. Germline CDR1 reads DFQATT; CDR2 reads SNEGSKA (reference sequence). The CDR3 DNA reads TGCAGTGCTGAATTCACCACAGATACGCAGTATTTT. It yields the protein CSAEFTTDTQYF.

This rearrangement joins TRBV7-9 to TRBJ2-7; 10 positions match TRBD2. This CDR3 is built from 18 residues. Germline CDR1 reads SEHNR; CDR2 reads FQNEAQ (reference sequence). V shed 1 base and J 2 bases; nucleotides not matched to a gene: 11. As DNA, the CDR3 is TGTGCCAGCAGCTTAGTACCCGGGACTAGCGAGAAAACCTACGAGCAGTACTTC. It yields the protein CASSLVPGTSEKTYEQYF.

This clonotype was observed a handful of times. A much larger clone differs by one base, so this may be a read error. The V gene is TRBV20-1, the J gene TRBJ2-7; TRBD2 is a possible D gene (6 bases). This CDR3 has 14 amino acids. Between the trimmed V and J ends, which lost 3 bases and 6 bases, there was a span of 18 bases. Germline V CDR1 and CDR2: DFQATT, SNEGSKA (reference sequence). CDR3 loop: CSASPGVLTSEQYF. In DNA, the CDR3 is TGCAGTGCTAGCCCGGGAGTATTAACCTCCGAGCAGTACTTC.

The chain carries TRBV20-1 and TRBJ2-7; 9 bases agree with TRBD2. CDR1 is DFQATT, CDR2 SNEGSKA, per germline (reference sequence). Germline trimming cut 4 bases from V and 0 bases from J; bases unmatched to any gene: 7. The CDR3 has 15 amino acids. The CDR3 sequence: CSANIAGVGSYEQYF. CDR3 DNA: TGCAGTGCTAACATAGCGGGAGTAGGCTCCTACGAGCAGTACTTC.

This clonotype was seen once. This chain links TRBV20-1 with TRBJ1-1, with D uncertain. CDR1 is DFQATT and CDR2 is SNEGSKA in the germline V gene (reference sequence). The CDR3 has 11 residues. The V and J ends lost 5 bases and 6 bases respectively, with 10 bases between them. The CDR3 bases are TGCAGTGCTGACGGGGTGGCTGAAGCTTTCTTT. Its translation: CSADGVAEAFF.

A remark on this clonotype: One end of the junction varies from germline; a read error may be responsible. The CDR3 region has the DNA TGCGCCAGCAGCTTAGATAGGGCTAGCGGGAGCTACACCGGGGAGCGGTTTTTT. Protein: CASSLDRASGSYTGERFF. The chain joins TRBV5-1 to TRBJ2-2; 10 nucleotides align to TRBD2. The CDR3 is made up of 18 amino acids. CDR1 is SGHRS and CDR2 is YFSETQ in the germline V gene. Based on the CDR3 plus reference TRBV5-1 and TRBJ2-2, the full variable domain is KAGVTQTPRYLIKTRGQQVTLSCSPISGHRSVSWYQQTPGQGLQFLFEYFSETQRNKGNFPGRFSGRQFSNSRSEMNVSTLELGDSALYLCASSLDRASGSYTGERFFGEGSRLTVL.

Comments on this clonotype: This may be a read error, as it is one base from a much larger clone. V gene TRBV12-3 or TRBV12-4 combines with J gene TRBJ1-5; possibly TRBD1 for D (6 bases). Trimming cost V 3 bases and J 1 base, with 25 bases left between them. The CDR3 sequence is 20 residues long. This chain's CDR3 is CASSLWSEGVGLRSNQPQHF. CDR3 nucleotide sequence: TGTGCCAGCAGTTTGTGGTCAGAGGGGGTAGGACTGAGAAGCAATCAGCCCCAGCATTTT.

As concerns this clonotype: This may be a read error, as it is one base from a much larger clone. CDR3 DNA sequence: TGTGCCAGCAGCGTAGATGGCCTCTCTGGAAACACCACATATTTT. Translated: CASSVDGLSGNTTYF. The V and J genes are TRBV9 and TRBJ1-3; D remains ambiguous. Looked up from germline, CDR1 is SGDLS and CDR2 is YYNGEE. The CDR3 is 15 amino acids.

A note on this clonotype: Germline is not matched at one junction end, which may reflect a read error. The chain has TRBV6-2 or TRBV6-3 and TRBJ1-5; TRBD1 matches at 8 bases. The length of the CDR3 is 12 residues. Germline V CDR1 and CDR2: MNHEY, SVGEGT. CDR3 in DNA: TGTGCCAGCAGTCACTCGGGACAGGCCCGGCATTTT. The encoded protein is CASSHSGQARHF.

This clonotype has a count of ten or more. The J gene is TRBJ1-4, the V gene TRBV7-9, with 10 bases that match TRBD1. The CDR3 totals 18 residues. Germline lookup yields CDR1 SEHNR and CDR2 FQNEAQ (reference sequence). V lost 5 bases to trimming and J lost 3 bases; unmatched junction nucleotides: 12. The CDR3, as DNA: TGTGCCAGCAGCCTAACTCGGGGTGGACAGGGGGCTAATGAAAAACTGTTTTTT. The encoded protein is CASSLTRGGQGANEKLFF.

This clonotype was seen once. A much larger clone lies one base from this, so it may be a read error. This chain links TRBV5-5 with TRBJ2-3; D remains ambiguous. The DNA end lines up better with TRBJ1-5; the J call may be wrong. Germline loops: CDR1 SGHKS, CDR2 YYEKEE (reference sequence). This CDR3 spans 18 amino acids. CDR3 region: CASSLTVPSGLNTDTQHF. The CDR3 nucleotides read TGTGCCAGCAGCCTGACCGTCCCTAGCGGGCTTAACACAGATACGCAGCATTTT.

This clonotype has ten or more counts. J is TRBJ2-7 and V is TRBV6-1; TRBD2 aligns across 10 bases. The CDR3 contains 15 residues. Trimming cost V 9 bases and J 6 bases; bases outside gene matches: 14. Germline V CDR1 and CDR2: MNHNS, SASEGT. CDR3: CASRKREGFLGEQYF. DNA for the CDR3: TGTGCCAGTCGGAAGCGGGAGGGGTTTCTCGGCGAGCAGTACTTC.

This clonotype was counted at least ten times. This sequence joins TRBV30 and TRBJ1-2, with 9 bases lining up with TRBD1. With V trimmed by 6 bases and J by 4 bases, 12 bases remained unmatched. Germline V gene lookup returns CDR1 GTSNPN and CDR2 SVGIG (reference sequence). The length of the CDR3 is 15 residues. CDR3 bases: TGTGCCTGTCGGACAGGGGCCTTGGACTTCTATGGCTACACCTTC. Protein: CACRTGALDFYGYTF.

This clonotype appeared many times. V usage is TRBV4-2 and J usage is TRBJ2-6; D is unclear. The CDR3 runs 18 residues. Trimming removed 3 bases at V and 1 base at J, with 16 bases between. Germline V CDR1 and CDR2: LGHNA, YNFKEQ. The CDR3 loop reads CASSQILRAPSGANVLTF. CDR3 nucleotides: TGTGCCAGCAGCCAGATACTGCGAGCCCCGTCTGGGGCCAACGTCCTGACTTTC.

This clonotype was seen ten or more times. The genes are TRBV19 and TRBJ2-3, with D possibly being TRBD1 or TRBD2 (5 bases each). This CDR3 is built from 14 residues. V was cut by 6 bases and J by 6 bases, with 16 bases left in between. CDR1 and CDR2 (germline): LNHDA, SQIVND (reference sequence). The CDR3 loop is CASRPRDGGDTQYF. The DNA for the CDR3 is TGTGCCAGTAGACCTAGGGACGGCGGGGATACGCAGTATTTT.

Points on this clonotype: Since a much larger clone is just one base distant, this may be a read error. CDR3 protein: CASSSPLTGEALTYEQYF. In DNA, the CDR3 is TGTGCCAGCAGCTCACCCCTTACCGGTGAGGCCCTAACCTACGAGCAGTACTTC. The genes are TRBV5-6 and TRBJ2-7; D remains ambiguous. With 3 bases removed from V and 2 bases from J, the gap between germline ends came to 24 bases. There are 18 residues in the CDR3. Germline values: CDR1 SGHDT, CDR2 YYEEEE. Complete variable domain (other parts from reference TRBV5-6 and TRBJ2-7): DAGVTQSPTHLIKTRGQQVTLRCSPKSGHDTVSWYQQALGQGPQFIFQYYEEEERQRGNFPDRFSGHQFPNYSSELNVNALLLGDSALYLCASSSPLTGEALTYEQYFGPGTRLTVT.